The sequence of this TCR beta chain was determined in a study of regulatory T cells in long-lasting Graves disease. Arm-PCR with iRepertoire HTBI primers amplified the CDR3 regions for these TCR beta libraries. One entry per CDR3 protein, called by TCRdb with MiXCR from the multiplex PCR reads. The repertoire has 350,000 to 500,000 distinct CDR3 sequences, roughly 15% of them found once; the top ten carry 9.5% to 12%. This sample's time point: newly diagnosed GD, antithyroid drugs for less than 3 months. PBMC RNA was the source of the TCR library. Regarding the study as a whole: Thyroid tissue was not studied; only peripheral blood was.

The CDR3 consists of 17 residues. The germline V and J ends were trimmed by 4 bases and 1 base, with 18 bases remaining between them. From germline, CDR1 is SGHDT and CDR2 YYEEEE. A few counts support this clonotype. Its target is unknown. These data also formed part of another study, on T cells in Graves' hyperthyroidism and ophthalmopathy. According to that study: Patients having uncontrolled infection, another autoimmune disease, pregnancy or lactation were not included. HTBI primers were used for first-round RT-PCR of the TCR CDR3. Clonotypes that were expanded in thyroid above 0.001 mostly appeared in blood too.

Sample: peripheral blood mononuclear cells (PBMCs), taken at new diagnosis, from a patient treated with antithyroid drugs. V is TRBV5-6 and J is TRBJ2-1; a weak D match, TRBD2 (6 bases). The sequence derives from a woman in her 30s with Graves disease. CDR3 in amino acids: CASSLSIAEGSYNEQFF. CDR3 DNA sequence: TGTGCCAGCAGCCTATCCATAGCGGAGGGTTCCTACAATGAGCAGTTCTTC.